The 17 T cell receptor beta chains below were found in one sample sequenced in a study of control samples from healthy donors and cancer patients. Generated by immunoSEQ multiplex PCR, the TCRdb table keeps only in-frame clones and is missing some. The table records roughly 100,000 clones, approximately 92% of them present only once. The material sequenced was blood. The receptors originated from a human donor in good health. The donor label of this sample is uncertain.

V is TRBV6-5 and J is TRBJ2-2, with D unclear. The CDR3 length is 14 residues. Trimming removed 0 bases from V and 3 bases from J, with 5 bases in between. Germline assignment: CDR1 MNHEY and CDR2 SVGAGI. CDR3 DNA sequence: TGTGCCAGCAGTTACTCACGGGACACCGGGGAGCTGTTTTTT. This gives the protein CASSYSRDTGELFF.

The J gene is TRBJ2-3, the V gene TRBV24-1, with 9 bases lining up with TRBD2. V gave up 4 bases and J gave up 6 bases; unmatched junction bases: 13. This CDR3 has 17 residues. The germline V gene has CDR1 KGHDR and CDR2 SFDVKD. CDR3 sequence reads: CATSDPSRGGLTDTQYF. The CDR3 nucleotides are TGTGCCACCAGTGACCCCTCGCGGGGGGGGCTTACGGATACGCAGTATTTT.

The CDR3 bases are TGTGCCAGCAGCGCCCAGGGGAAAGAGACCCAGTACTTC. It translates to CASSAQGKETQYF. V is TRBV6-5 and J is TRBJ2-5, with D possibly TRBD1 on 6 matching bases. The CDR3 spans 13 residues. The V end lost 6 bases, the J end lost 3 bases, and 11 bases lay between the germline ends. CDR1 is MNHEY, CDR2 SVGAGI, per germline.

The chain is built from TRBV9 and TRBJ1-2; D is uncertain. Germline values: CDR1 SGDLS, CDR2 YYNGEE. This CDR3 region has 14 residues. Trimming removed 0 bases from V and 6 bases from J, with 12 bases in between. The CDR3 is CASSVGAGPDGYTF. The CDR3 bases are TGTGCCAGCAGCGTAGGGGCAGGTCCGGATGGCTACACCTTC.

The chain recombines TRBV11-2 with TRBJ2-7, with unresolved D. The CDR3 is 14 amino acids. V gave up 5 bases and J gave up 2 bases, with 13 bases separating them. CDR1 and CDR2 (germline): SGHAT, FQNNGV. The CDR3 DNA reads TGTGCCAGCAGCAAGATAACAACAACCTACGAGCAGTACTTC. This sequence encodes CASSKITTTYEQYF.

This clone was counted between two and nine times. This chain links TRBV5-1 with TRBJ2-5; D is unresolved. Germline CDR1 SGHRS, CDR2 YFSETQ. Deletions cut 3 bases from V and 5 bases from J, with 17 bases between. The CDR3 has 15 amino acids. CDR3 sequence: CASSSTILEVETQYF. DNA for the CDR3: TGCGCCAGCAGCTCCACTATTCTAGAGGTCGAGACCCAGTACTTC. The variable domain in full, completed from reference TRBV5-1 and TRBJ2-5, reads KAGVTQTPRYLIKTRGQQVTLSCSPISGHRSVSWYQQTPGQGLQFLFEYFSETQRNKGNFPGRFSGRQFSNSRSEMNVSTLELGDSALYLCASSSTILEVETQYFGPGTRLLVL.

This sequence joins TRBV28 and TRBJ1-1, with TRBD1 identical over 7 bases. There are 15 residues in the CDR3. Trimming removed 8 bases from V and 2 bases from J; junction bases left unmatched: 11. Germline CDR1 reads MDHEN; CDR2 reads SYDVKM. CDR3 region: CASHHAGGGNTEAFF. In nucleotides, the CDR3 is TGTGCCAGCCACCACGCAGGGGGTGGAAACACTGAAGCTTTCTTT.

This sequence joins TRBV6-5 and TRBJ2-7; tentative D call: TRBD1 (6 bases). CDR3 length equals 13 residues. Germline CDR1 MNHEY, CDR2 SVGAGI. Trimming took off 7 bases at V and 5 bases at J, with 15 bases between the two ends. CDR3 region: CASILGQSNEQYF. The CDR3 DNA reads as TGTGCCAGCATCCTGGGACAATCGAACGAGCAGTACTTC.

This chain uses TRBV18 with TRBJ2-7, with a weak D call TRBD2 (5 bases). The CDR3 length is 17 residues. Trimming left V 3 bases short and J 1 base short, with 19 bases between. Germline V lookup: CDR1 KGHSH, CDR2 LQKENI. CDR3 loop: CASSPSPHSEGSYEQYV. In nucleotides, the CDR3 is TGTGCCAGCTCACCTTCTCCACATAGCGAAGGGTCCTACGAGCAGTACGTC.

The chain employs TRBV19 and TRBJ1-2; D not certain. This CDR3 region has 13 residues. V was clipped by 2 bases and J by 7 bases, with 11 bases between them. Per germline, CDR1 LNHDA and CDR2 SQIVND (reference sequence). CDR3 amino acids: CASSITGEGGYTF. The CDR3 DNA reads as TGTGCCAGTAGTATAACCGGGGAAGGTGGCTACACCTTC. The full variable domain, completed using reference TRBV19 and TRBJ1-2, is DGGITQSPKYLFRKEGQNVTLSCEQNLNHDAMYWYRQDPGQGLRLIYYSQIVNDFQKGDIAEGYSVSREKKESFPLTVTSAQKNPTAFYLCASSITGEGGYTFGSGTRLTVV.

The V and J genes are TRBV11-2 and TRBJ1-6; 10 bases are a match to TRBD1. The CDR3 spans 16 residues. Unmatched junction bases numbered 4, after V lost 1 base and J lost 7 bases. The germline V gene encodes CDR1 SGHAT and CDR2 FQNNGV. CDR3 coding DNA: TGTGCCAGCAGCTTAGGGACAGGGGGGAAGAATTCACCCCTCCACTTT. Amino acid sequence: CASSLGTGGKNSPLHF.

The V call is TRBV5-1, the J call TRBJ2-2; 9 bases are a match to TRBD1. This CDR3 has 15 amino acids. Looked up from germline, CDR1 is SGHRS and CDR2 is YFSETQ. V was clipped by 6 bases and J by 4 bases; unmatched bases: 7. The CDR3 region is CASTGLTGGTGELFF. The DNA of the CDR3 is TGCGCCAGCACCGGACTGACAGGGGGCACCGGGGAGCTGTTTTTT.

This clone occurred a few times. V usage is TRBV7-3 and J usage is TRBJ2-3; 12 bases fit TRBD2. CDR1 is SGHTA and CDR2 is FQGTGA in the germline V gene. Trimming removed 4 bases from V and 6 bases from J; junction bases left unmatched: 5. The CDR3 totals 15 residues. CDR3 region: CASSSLAGGPDTQYF. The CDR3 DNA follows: TGTGCCAGCAGCTCCCTAGCGGGGGGGCCGGATACGCAGTATTTT.

CDR3: CAWSVEGRNTEAFF. CDR3 DNA: TGTGCCTGGAGTGTAGAGGGGAGGAACACTGAAGCTTTCTTT. This chain links TRBV30 with TRBJ1-1, with D possibly being TRBD1 (5 bases). Germline CDR1 is GTSNPN and CDR2 is SVGIG (reference sequence). The V end lost 0 bases, the J end lost 1 base, and 9 bases lay between the germline ends. The CDR3 is 14 residues long.

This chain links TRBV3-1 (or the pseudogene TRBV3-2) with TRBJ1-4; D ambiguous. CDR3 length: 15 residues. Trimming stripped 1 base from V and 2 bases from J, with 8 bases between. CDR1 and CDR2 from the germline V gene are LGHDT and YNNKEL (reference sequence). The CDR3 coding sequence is TGTGCCAGCAGCCAAGGTGCGGGGACTAATGAAAAACTGTTTTTT. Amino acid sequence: CASSQGAGTNEKLFF.

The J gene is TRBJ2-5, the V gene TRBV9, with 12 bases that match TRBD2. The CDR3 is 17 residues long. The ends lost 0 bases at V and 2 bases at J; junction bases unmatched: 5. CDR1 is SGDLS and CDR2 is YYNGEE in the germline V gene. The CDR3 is CASSVDTSGGLQETQYF. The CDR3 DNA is TGTGCCAGCAGCGTAGATACTAGCGGGGGGTTACAAGAGACCCAGTACTTC. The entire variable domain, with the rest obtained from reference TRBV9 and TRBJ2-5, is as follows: DSGVTQTPKHLITATGQRVTLRCSPRSGDLSVYWYQQSLDQGLQFLIQYYNGEERAKGNILERFSAQQFPDLHSELNLSSLELGDSALYFCASSVDTSGGLQETQYFGPGTRLLVL.

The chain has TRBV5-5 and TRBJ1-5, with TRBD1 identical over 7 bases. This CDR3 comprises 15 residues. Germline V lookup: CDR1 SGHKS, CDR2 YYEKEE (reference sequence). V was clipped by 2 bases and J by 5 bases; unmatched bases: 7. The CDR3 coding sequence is TGTGCCAGCAGCTTCCGAGGGGGCGCGGATCAGCCCCAGCATTTT. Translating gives CASSFRGGADQPQHF. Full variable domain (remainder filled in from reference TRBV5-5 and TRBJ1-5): DAGVTQSPTHLIKTRGQQVTLRCSPISGHKSVSWYQQVLGQGPQFIFQYYEKEERGRGNFPDRFSARQFPNYSSELNVNALLLGDSALYLCASSFRGGADQPQHFGDGTRLSIL.